This T cell receptor (beta chain) comes out of a study of T cells after yellow fever vaccination. Notes on the study in general: Most clones from primary vaccination were detected again post-booster (approximately 97% CD4, 88% CD8).

This clonotype turned up a few times. Its antigen is unknown. A read error may produce the germline difference seen at one junction end. They built TCR cDNA with 5'RACE template switching, a step that put in a universal primer site and UMIs. TCRdb re-derived calls from the 5' RACE reads in MiXCR, one entry per CDR3 protein. The table shows more than 300,000 distinct CDR3 sequences, with 3.5% to 5% occurring only once. The CDR3 has 15 amino acids. Germline V gene sequence: CDR1 SGHTA, CDR2 FQGTGA. Sequencing used PBMCs, obtained 15 days after the yellow fever booster vaccination. The V and J genes are TRBV7-3 and TRBJ2-1; 11 nucleotides match TRBD2. This TCR was recovered from a man younger than 35 who received the YFV17D yellow fever vaccine. CDR3 sequence (DNA): TGTGCCAGCAGCATAGCGGGGGGGCACTACTATGAGCAGTTCTTC. It translates to CASSIAGGHYYEQFF.